This TCR beta chain is from a study of early T cells in non-severe SARS-CoV-2 infection. The wider study: The chains were unpaired, and the sequenced material was bulk RNA from unsorted whole blood.

The table lists this clonotype with many counts. Its antigen is not identified. Study-wide results and limits: Reliance on VDJdb matching favored anti-spike CD8 responses; private and CD4 specificities were missed.

Attachment of unique molecular identifiers to individual cDNA molecules was performed. TCRdb redid the calling of the 5' RACE reads with MiXCR, one entry per CDR3 protein. Of 80,000 to 95,000 distinct CDR3 sequences in the sample, 16% were seen once. Sequences were derived from whole blood, sampled at baseline. This TCR was recovered from an adult who was a healthcare worker with PCR-confirmed SARS-CoV-2 infection or an uninfected control (not recorded which).

The CDR3 protein is CASSPSAGAYEQYF. The CDR3 region has the DNA TGTGCCAGCAGCCCCTCAGCGGGGGCCTACGAGCAGTACTTC. The rearrangement joins TRBV7-3 to TRBJ2-7; TRBD2 matches 8 bases. This CDR3 has 14 amino acids. V was clipped by 5 bases and J by 2 bases; unmatched bases: 5. CDR1 and CDR2 from the germline V gene are SGHTA and FQGTGA.